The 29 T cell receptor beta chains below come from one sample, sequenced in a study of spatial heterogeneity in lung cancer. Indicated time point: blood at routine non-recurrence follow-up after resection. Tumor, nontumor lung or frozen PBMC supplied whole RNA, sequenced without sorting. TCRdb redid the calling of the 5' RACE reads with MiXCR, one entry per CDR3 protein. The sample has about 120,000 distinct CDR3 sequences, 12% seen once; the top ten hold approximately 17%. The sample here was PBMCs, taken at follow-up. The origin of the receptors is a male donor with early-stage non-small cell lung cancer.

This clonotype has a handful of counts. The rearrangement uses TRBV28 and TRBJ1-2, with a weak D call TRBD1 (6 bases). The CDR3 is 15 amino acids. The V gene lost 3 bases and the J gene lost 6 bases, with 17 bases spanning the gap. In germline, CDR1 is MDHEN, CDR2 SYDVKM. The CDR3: CASSLSQGGMDGYTF. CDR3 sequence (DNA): TGTGCCAGCAGTTTGTCACAGGGAGGTATGGATGGCTACACCTTC.

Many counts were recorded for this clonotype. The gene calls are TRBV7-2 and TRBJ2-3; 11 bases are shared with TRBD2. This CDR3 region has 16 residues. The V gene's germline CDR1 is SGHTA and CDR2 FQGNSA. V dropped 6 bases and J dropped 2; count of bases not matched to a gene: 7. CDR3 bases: TGTGCCAGCAGAAATATAGCGGGGGGGACCACAGATACGCAGTATTTT. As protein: CASRNIAGGTTDTQYF.

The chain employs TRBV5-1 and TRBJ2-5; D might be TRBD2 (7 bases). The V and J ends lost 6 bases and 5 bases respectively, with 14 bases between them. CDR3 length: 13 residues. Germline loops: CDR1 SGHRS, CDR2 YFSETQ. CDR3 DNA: TGCGCCAGCATGGCGGGGGCTGGGGAGACCCAGTACTTC. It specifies CASMAGAGETQYF.

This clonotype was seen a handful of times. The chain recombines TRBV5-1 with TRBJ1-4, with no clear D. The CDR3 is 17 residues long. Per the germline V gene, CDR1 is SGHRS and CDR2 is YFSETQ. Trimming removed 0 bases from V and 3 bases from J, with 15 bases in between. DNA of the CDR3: TGCGCCAGCAGCTTGGGCGGTAGGGCAAGACCTAATGAAAAACTGTTTTTT. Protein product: CASSLGGRARPNEKLFF.

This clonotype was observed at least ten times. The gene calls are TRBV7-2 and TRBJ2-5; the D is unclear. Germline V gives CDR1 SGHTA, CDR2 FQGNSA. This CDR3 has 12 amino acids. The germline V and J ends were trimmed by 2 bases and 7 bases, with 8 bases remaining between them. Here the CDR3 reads CASSLSAGTQYF. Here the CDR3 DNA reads TGTGCCAGCAGCTTAAGCGCAGGGACCCAGTACTTC.

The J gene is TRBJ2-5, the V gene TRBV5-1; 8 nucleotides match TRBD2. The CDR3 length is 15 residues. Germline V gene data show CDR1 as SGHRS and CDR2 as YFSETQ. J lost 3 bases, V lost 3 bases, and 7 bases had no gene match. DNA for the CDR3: TGCGCCAGCAGCTCCTTAGCGGGGCCTAAAGAGACCCAGTACTTC. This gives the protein CASSSLAGPKETQYF.

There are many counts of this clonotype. This CDR3 is CAISGAGAAEAFF. DNA for the CDR3: TGTGCCATCAGTGGGGCGGGGGCGGCTGAAGCTTTCTTT. The chain has TRBV10-3 and TRBJ1-1; the D gene is possibly TRBD1 (6 bases). Germline V gene sequence: CDR1 ENHRY, CDR2 SYGVKD. Between the trimmed V and J ends, which lost 4 bases and 6 bases, there was a span of 12 bases. CDR3 length: 13 residues.

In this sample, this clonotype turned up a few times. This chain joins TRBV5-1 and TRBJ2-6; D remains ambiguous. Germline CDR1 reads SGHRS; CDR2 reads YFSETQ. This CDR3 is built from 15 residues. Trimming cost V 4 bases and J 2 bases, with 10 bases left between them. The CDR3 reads CASSLLYPGANVLTF. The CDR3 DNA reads TGCGCCAGCAGCCTACTATACCCTGGGGCCAACGTCCTGACTTTC.

CDR3 residues: CSASKGGGPDTQYF. The CDR3 DNA follows: TGCAGTGCTAGTAAGGGCGGGGGGCCTGATACGCAGTATTTT. V gene TRBV20-1 combines with J gene TRBJ2-3; TRBD2 matches 8 bases. Germline V gene sequence: CDR1 DFQATT, CDR2 SNEGSKA (reference sequence). V lost 3 bases, J lost 6 bases, and 8 bases stayed unmatched. This CDR3 comprises 14 residues.

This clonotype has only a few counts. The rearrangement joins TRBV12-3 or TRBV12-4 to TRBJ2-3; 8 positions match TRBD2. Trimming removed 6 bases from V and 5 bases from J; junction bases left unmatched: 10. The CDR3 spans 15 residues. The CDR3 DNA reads TGTGCCAGCAGGTCGCGGACTAGCCCCCAAGATACGCAGTATTTT. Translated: CASRSRTSPQDTQYF.

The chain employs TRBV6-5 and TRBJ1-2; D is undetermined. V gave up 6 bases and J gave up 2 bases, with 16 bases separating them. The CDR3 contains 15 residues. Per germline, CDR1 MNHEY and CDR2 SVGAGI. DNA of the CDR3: TGTGCCAGCAGCTCTTCGGGTGGTACGAACTATGGCTACACCTTC. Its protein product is CASSSSGGTNYGYTF.

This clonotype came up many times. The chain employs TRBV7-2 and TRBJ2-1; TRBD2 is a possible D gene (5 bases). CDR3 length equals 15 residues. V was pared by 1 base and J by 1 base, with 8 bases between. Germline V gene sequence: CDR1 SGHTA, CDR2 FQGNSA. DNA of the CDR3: TGTGCCAGCAGCTTAGAAAGCGGATCCTACAATGAGCAGTTCTTC. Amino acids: CASSLESGSYNEQFF.

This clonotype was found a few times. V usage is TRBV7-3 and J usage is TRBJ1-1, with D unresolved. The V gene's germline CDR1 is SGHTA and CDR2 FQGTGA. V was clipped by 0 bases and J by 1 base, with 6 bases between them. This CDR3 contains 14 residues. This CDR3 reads CASSLTQQNTEAFF. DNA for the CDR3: TGTGCCAGCAGCTTAACACAGCAGAACACTGAAGCTTTCTTT.

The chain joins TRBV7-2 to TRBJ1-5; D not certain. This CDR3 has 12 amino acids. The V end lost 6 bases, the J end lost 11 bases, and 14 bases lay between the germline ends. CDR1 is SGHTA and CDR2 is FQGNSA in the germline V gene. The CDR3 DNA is TGTGCCAGCAGTTCGGACTACTCAGCCCAGCATTTT. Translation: CASSSDYSAQHF.

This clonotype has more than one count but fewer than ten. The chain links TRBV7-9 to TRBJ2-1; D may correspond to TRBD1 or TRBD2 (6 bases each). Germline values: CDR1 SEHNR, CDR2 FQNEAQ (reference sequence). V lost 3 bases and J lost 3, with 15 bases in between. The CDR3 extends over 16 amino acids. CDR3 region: CASSFGPRGRYNEQFF. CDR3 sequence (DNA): TGTGCCAGCAGCTTCGGCCCCCGGGGGCGCTACAATGAGCAGTTCTTC.

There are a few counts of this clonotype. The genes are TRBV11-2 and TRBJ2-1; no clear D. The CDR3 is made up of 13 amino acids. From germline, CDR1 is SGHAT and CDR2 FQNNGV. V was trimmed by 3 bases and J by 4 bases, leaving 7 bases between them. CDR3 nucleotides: TGTGCCAGCAGCTTGCTAGAATACAATGAGCAGTTCTTC. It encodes CASSLLEYNEQFF.

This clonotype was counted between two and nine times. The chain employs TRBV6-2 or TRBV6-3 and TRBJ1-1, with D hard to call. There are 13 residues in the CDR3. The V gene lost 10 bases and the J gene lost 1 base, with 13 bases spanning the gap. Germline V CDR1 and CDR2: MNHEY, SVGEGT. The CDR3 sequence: CAITEGGNTEAFF. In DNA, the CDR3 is TGTGCCATCACGGAGGGCGGGAACACTGAAGCTTTCTTT.

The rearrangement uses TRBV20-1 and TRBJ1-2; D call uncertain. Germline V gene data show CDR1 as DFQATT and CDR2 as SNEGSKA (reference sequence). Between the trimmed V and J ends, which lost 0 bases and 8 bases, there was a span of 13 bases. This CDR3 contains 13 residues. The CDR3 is CSAREGVTEGYTF. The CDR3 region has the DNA TGCAGTGCTAGAGAAGGAGTAACAGAGGGCTACACCTTC.

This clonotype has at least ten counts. The CDR3 sequence is CASSLKNEQYF. The CDR3 nucleotides read TGTGCCAGCAGCCTAAAGAACGAGCAGTACTTC. The rearrangement joins TRBV14 to TRBJ2-7; D call uncertain. Germline-derived CDR1 and CDR2 are SGHDN and FVKESK. V was trimmed by 4 bases and J by 5 bases, leaving 6 bases between them. This CDR3 region has 11 residues. The full variable domain, completed using reference TRBV14 and TRBJ2-7, is EAGVTQFPSHSVIEKGQTVTLRCDPISGHDNLYWYRRVMGKEIKFLLHFVKESKQDESGMPNNRFLAERTGGTYSTLKVQPAELEDSGVYFCASSLKNEQYFGPGTRLTVT.

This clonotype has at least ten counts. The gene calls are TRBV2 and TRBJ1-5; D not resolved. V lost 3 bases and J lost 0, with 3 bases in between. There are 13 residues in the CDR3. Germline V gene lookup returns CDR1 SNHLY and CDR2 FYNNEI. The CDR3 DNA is TGTGCCAGCAGTGATGATAGCAATCAGCCCCAGCATTTT. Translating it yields CASSDDSNQPQHF.

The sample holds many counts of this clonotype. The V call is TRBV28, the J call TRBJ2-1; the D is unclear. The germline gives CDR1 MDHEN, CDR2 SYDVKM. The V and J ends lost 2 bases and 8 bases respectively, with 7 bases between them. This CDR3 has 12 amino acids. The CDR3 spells CASSLRAHEQFF. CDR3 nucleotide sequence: TGTGCCAGCAGTTTACGGGCTCATGAGCAGTTCTTC.

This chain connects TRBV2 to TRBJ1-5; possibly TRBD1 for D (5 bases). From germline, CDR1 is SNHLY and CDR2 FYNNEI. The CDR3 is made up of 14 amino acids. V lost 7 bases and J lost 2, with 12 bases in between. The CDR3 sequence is CASMGESGNQPQHF. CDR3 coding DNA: TGTGCCAGCATGGGGGAGAGCGGCAATCAGCCCCAGCATTTT.

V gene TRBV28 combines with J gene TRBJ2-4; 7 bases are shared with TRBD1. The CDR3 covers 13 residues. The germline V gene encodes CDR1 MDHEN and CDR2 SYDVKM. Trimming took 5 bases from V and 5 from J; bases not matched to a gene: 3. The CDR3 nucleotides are TGTGCCAGCAGTCTGACAGGGCAAAACATTCAGTACTTC. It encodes CASSLTGQNIQYF.

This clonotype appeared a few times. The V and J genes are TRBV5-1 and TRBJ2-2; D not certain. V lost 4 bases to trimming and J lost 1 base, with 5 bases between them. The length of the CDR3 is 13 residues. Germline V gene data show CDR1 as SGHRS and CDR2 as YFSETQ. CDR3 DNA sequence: TGCGCCAGCAGCATAAAGAACACCGGGGAGCTGTTTTTT. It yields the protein CASSIKNTGELFF.

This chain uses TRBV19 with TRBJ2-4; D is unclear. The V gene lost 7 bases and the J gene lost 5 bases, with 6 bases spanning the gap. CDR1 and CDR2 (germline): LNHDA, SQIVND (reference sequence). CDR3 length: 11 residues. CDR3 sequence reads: CASTTENIQYF. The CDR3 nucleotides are TGTGCCAGTACTACCGAAAACATTCAGTACTTC.

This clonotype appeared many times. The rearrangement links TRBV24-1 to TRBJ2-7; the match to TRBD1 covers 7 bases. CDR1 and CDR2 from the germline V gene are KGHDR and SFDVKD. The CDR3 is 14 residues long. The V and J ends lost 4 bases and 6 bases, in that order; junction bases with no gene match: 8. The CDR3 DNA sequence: TGTGCCACCAGTGAGGACAGGCCGGTTTCCGAGCAGTACTTC. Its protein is CATSEDRPVSEQYF.

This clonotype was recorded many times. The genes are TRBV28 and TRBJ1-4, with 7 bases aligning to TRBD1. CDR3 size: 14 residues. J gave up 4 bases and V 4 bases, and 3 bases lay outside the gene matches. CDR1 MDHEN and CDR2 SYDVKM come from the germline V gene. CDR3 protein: CASSSGGDNEKLFF. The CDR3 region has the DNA TGTGCCAGCAGTTCAGGGGGGGATAATGAAAAACTGTTTTTT.

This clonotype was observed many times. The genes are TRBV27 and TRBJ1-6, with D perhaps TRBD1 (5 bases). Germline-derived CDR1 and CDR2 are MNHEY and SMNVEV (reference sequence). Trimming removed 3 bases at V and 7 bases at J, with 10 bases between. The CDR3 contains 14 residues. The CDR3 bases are TGTGCCAGCAGTTTCCGCAGGGAGAATTCACCCCTCCACTTT. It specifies CASSFRRENSPLHF.

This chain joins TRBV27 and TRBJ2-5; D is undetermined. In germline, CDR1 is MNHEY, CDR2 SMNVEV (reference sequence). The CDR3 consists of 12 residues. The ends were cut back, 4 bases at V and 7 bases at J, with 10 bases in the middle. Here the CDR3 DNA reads TGTGCCAGCAGTTCTCCCTTGGGGACCCAGTACTTC. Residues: CASSSPLGTQYF.